What follows are 30 T cell receptor beta chains derived from one specimen sequenced in a study of T-cell memory formation after mild COVID-19. One entry per CDR3 protein, called by TCRdb with MiXCR from the 5' RACE reads. Found here are 450,000 to 650,000 distinct CDR3 sequences, roughly 22% of them singletons; the top ten hold roughly 9.1%. The sample taken for sequencing was PBMCs or a T cell subset sorted from them (not recorded which). The receptors were gathered from an adult woman who had mild COVID-19 (a few samples of this study predate the infection). Cell type and time point are not known.

J is TRBJ1-1 and V is TRBV3-1; D gene uncertain. The length of the CDR3 is 14 residues. Trimming took off 4 bases at V and 2 bases at J, with 11 bases between the two ends. Germline assignment: CDR1 LGHDT and CDR2 YNNKEL (reference sequence). DNA of the CDR3: TGTGCCAGCAGCCCCCGACCCTCCAACACTGAAGCTTTCTTT. It codes for CASSPRPSNTEAFF.

CDR3 sequence reads: CASSALASSTDTQYF. The CDR3 DNA is TGCGCCAGCAGCGCCCTAGCGTCAAGCACAGATACGCAGTATTTT. This chain links TRBV5-1 with TRBJ2-3; D might be TRBD2 (6 bases). Per the germline V gene, CDR1 is SGHRS and CDR2 is YFSETQ. This CDR3 is built from 15 residues. Between the trimmed V and J ends, which lost 4 bases and 0 bases, there was a span of 12 bases.

In this sample, this clonotype turned up a few times. V usage is TRBV5-6 and J usage is TRBJ2-2, with a possible D match to TRBD2 (5 bases). The germline gives CDR1 SGHDT, CDR2 YYEEEE. This CDR3 is 14 amino acids long. Trimming removed 0 bases from V and 7 bases from J, with 10 bases in between. CDR3 sequence (DNA): TGTGCCAGCAGCTTGGACTCGGCGGGCGGGGAGCTGTTTTTT. This gives the protein CASSLDSAGGELFF.

This clonotype occurred a few times. The rearrangement links TRBV7-2 to TRBJ2-3; 9 positions agree with TRBD2. V was clipped by 4 bases and J by 2 bases; unmatched bases: 10. There are 17 residues in the CDR3. Germline CDR1 is SGHTA and CDR2 is FQGNSA. The DNA of the CDR3 is TGTGCCAGCAGCTCTTCACTAGCGGGTGTCCCCACAGATACGCAGTATTTT. Amino acids: CASSSSLAGVPTDTQYF.

This clonotype was detected only a few times. The V and J genes are TRBV15 and TRBJ2-1, with 8 nucleotides matching TRBD2. CDR1 LNHNV and CDR2 YYDKDF come from the germline V gene (reference sequence). There are 14 residues in the CDR3. The J segment lost 5 bases and the V segment lost 3 bases, leaving 3 bases of the junction unmatched. This CDR3 reads CATSSGGADNEQFF. For the CDR3, the DNA is TGTGCCACCAGCAGCGGGGGGGCGGACAATGAGCAGTTCTTC.

This clonotype was counted many times. The chain couples TRBV7-9 to TRBJ1-2; 9 nucleotides match TRBD1. V lost 6 bases and J lost 6; bases outside the gene matches: 5. This CDR3 region has 13 residues. In germline, CDR1 is SEHNR, CDR2 FQNEAQ (reference sequence). CDR3 protein: CASSPRTGDGYTF. In DNA form, the CDR3 reads TGTGCCAGCAGTCCCCGGACAGGGGATGGCTACACCTTC. Drawing the rest from reference TRBV7-9 and TRBJ1-2, the complete variable domain is DTGVSQNPRHKITKRGQNVTFRCDPISEHNRLYWYRQTLGQGPEFLTYFQNEAQLEKSRLLSDRFSAERPKGSFSTLEIQRTEQGDSAMYLCASSPRTGDGYTFGSGTRLTVV.

This chain joins TRBV29-1 and TRBJ2-2; no clear D gene. Per the germline V gene, CDR1 is SQVTM and CDR2 is ANQGSEA. V lost 3 bases to trimming and J lost 0 bases, with 11 bases between them. This CDR3 has 15 amino acids. The CDR3 nucleotides read TGCAGCGTTGACGCCCCGGACGCGAACACCGGGGAGCTGTTTTTT. Protein: CSVDAPDANTGELFF.

This clonotype has just a few counts. The rearrangement links TRBV6-5 to TRBJ1-4; no clear D gene. This CDR3 is 15 amino acids long. Trimming shortened V by 1 base and J by 8 bases, and 14 bases separated the two germline ends. Germline V gene lookup returns CDR1 MNHEY and CDR2 SVGAGI. CDR3 DNA: TGTGCCAGCAGTTACTTAGATGGGGTCGGGGAAAAACTGTTTTTT. Its protein is CASSYLDGVGEKLFF.

This clonotype was counted between two and nine times. This chain links TRBV20-1 with TRBJ1-1, with no clear D. Germline CDR1 DFQATT, CDR2 SNEGSKA (reference sequence). Trimming took off 1 base at V and 7 bases at J, with 16 bases between the two ends. The CDR3 totals 14 residues. CDR3 DNA sequence: TGCAGTGCTAGAGTAGGATGGACGAGTGGTGAAGCTTTCTTT. Its protein is CSARVGWTSGEAFF.

This clonotype has ten or more counts. V is TRBV29-1 and J is TRBJ2-3; the D is unclear. The V end was cut by 1 base, the J end by 5 bases, with 4 bases between. Germline V lookup: CDR1 SQVTM, CDR2 ANQGSEA. The CDR3 spans 11 residues. The CDR3 spells CSVEVQDTQYF. The CDR3 region has the DNA TGCAGCGTTGAAGTTCAAGATACGCAGTATTTT.

The rearrangement joins TRBV7-2 to TRBJ2-3; TRBD1 aligns across 7 bases. V gave up 6 bases and J gave up 3 bases; unmatched junction bases: 9. Germline assignment: CDR1 SGHTA and CDR2 FQGNSA. The CDR3 consists of 15 residues. This CDR3 reads CASSPTGQRTDTQYF. In nucleotides, the CDR3 is TGTGCCAGCAGTCCCACGGGACAGAGAACAGATACGCAGTATTTT.

The chain recombines TRBV24-1 with TRBJ2-7, with 8 positions matching TRBD1. V lost 2 bases to trimming and J lost 3 bases; unmatched junction nucleotides: 5. Germline V gene lookup returns CDR1 KGHDR and CDR2 SFDVKD. There are 15 residues in the CDR3. The CDR3 loop is CATSDSRTGSYEQYF. In DNA, the CDR3 is TGTGCCACCAGTGATTCTAGGACAGGGAGCTACGAGCAGTACTTC.

V gene TRBV7-9 combines with J gene TRBJ1-5, with 9 bases matching TRBD1. Trimming took 6 bases from V and 3 from J; bases not matched to a gene: 3. The CDR3 spans 14 residues. CDR1 is SEHNR and CDR2 is FQNEAQ in the germline V gene (reference sequence). CDR3 residues: CASSRTGVNQPQHF. DNA of the CDR3: TGTGCCAGCAGTCGGACAGGGGTCAATCAGCCCCAGCATTTT.

For this clonotype: This CDR3 fails to terminate in the conserved phenylalanine or tryptophan, so it likely reflects a read error. The rearrangement joins TRBV5-1 to TRBJ2-7; unclear D gene. CDR3 length: 14 residues. The V end was cut by 0 bases, the J end by 1 base, with 8 bases between. Germline assignment: CDR1 SGHRS and CDR2 YFSETQ. CDR3 in DNA: TGCGCCAGCAGCTTGGATGTTGAATCCTACGAGCAGTACTTA. The encoded protein is CASSLDVESYEQYL.

This clonotype was picked up a small number of times. V is TRBV5-5 and J is TRBJ2-1; TRBD2 matches at 8 bases. V gave up 4 bases and J gave up 5 bases; unmatched junction bases: 17. CDR1 and CDR2 from the germline V gene are SGHKS and YYEKEE (reference sequence). This CDR3 contains 18 residues. CDR3 amino acids: CASSPRGWELAEHNEQFF. DNA of the CDR3: TGTGCCAGCAGCCCCCGGGGGTGGGAACTAGCGGAGCACAATGAGCAGTTCTTC.

The rearrangement uses TRBV18 and TRBJ1-4; perhaps TRBD1 as D (5 bases). The CDR3 has 13 amino acids. Germline V CDR1 and CDR2: KGHSH, LQKENI. V lost 7 bases to trimming and J lost 5 bases, with 11 bases between them. In nucleotides, the CDR3 is TGTGCCAGCTTGCGGGGGACCAATGAAAAACTGTTTTTT. It encodes CASLRGTNEKLFF.

In regard to this clonotype: No conserved phenylalanine or tryptophan ends this CDR3, so it is likely a read error. This chain joins TRBV4-2 and TRBJ2-7; 9 bases align to TRBD1. The CDR3 is made up of 14 amino acids. The V segment lost 3 bases and the J segment 6 bases; nucleotides outside the gene matches: 6. Germline-derived CDR1 and CDR2 are LGHNA and YNFKEQ. CDR3 coding DNA: TGTGCCAGCAGCCACGGGACAGGGTCCGGCGAGCAGTACTTA. Amino acids: CASSHGTGSGEQYL.

This clonotype was recorded a few times. The chain employs TRBV20-1 and TRBJ2-3; D is unclear. Per the germline V gene, CDR1 is DFQATT and CDR2 is SNEGSKA (reference sequence). CDR3 length: 12 amino acids. The V end was cut by 2 bases, the J end by 4 bases, with 7 bases between. The chain's CDR3 is CSARLLADTQYF. The DNA for the CDR3 is TGCAGTGCTAGACTTCTAGCAGATACGCAGTATTTT.

This clonotype was picked up many times. This chain links TRBV7-2 with TRBJ2-7; D may be TRBD1 (6 bases). Trimming removed 8 bases from V and 0 bases from J, with 17 bases in between. From germline, CDR1 is SGHTA and CDR2 FQGNSA. CDR3 size: 15 residues. The CDR3 loop reads CASQISAGVSYEQYF. The CDR3 DNA is TGTGCCAGCCAGATTTCGGCAGGGGTCTCCTACGAGCAGTACTTC.

The rearrangement links TRBV29-1 to TRBJ1-2, with 7 bases that match TRBD1. Germline loops: CDR1 SQVTM, CDR2 ANQGSEA. Losses at the gene ends were 7 bases for V and 4 bases for J; bases not matched to a gene: 12. This CDR3 has 14 residues. CDR3 DNA sequence: TGCAGCGCTCTAGACAGGGTTATCGGCTATGGCTACACCTTC. Translating it yields CSALDRVIGYGYTF.

J is TRBJ2-6 and V is TRBV6-5, with D possibly matching TRBD1 (6 bases). V dropped 10 bases and J dropped 2 bases, with 12 bases sitting between them. CDR3 size: 14 residues. Germline V CDR1 and CDR2: MNHEY, SVGAGI. This chain's CDR3 is CATGQGTGANVLTF. DNA of the CDR3: TGTGCCACCGGCCAGGGGACTGGGGCCAACGTCCTGACTTTC.

This clonotype was counted between two and nine times. The rearrangement uses TRBV20-1 and TRBJ2-7; maybe TRBD1 (6 bases). This CDR3 region has 12 residues. Trimming cost V 3 bases and J 2 bases, with 8 bases left between them. In germline, CDR1 is DFQATT, CDR2 SNEGSKA (reference sequence). DNA for the CDR3: TGCAGTGCTAGCAAGGGGGCCTACGAGCAGTACTTC. Amino acids: CSASKGAYEQYF.

V usage is TRBV3-1 and J usage is TRBJ2-5, with 9 positions matching TRBD2. The CDR3 spans 14 residues. The germline gives CDR1 LGHDT, CDR2 YNNKEL (reference sequence). With V trimmed by 4 bases and J by 2 bases, 2 bases remained unmatched. The CDR3 DNA sequence: TGTGCCAGCAGCCGGAGCGGGGGGCAAGAGACCCAGTACTTC. Its translation is CASSRSGGQETQYF.

The J gene is TRBJ2-7, the V gene TRBV4-1; the match to TRBD1 covers 7 bases. Germline loops: CDR1 MGHRA, CDR2 YSYEKL. Trimming took 4 bases from V and 2 from J; bases not matched to a gene: 5. This CDR3 has 14 amino acids. CDR3 in amino acids: CASSPRDRTYEQYF. DNA of the CDR3: TGCGCCAGCAGCCCCAGGGACAGAACCTACGAGCAGTACTTC.

The chain combines TRBV20-1 with TRBJ2-3; TRBD1 or TRBD2 may be the D gene (5 bases each). Trimming removed 3 bases from V and 2 bases from J, with 15 bases in between. In germline, CDR1 is DFQATT, CDR2 SNEGSKA (reference sequence). CDR3 length: 15 amino acids. In nucleotides, the CDR3 is TGCAGTGCTAGCAGATGGGACCCTACCACAGATACGCAGTATTTT. This sequence encodes CSASRWDPTTDTQYF.

This clonotype appeared many times. The chain is built from TRBV7-2 and TRBJ2-7, with 10 bases fitting TRBD2. Germline CDR1 SGHTA, CDR2 FQGNSA. CDR3 size: 15 residues. Trimming removed 3 bases from V and 1 base from J; junction bases left unmatched: 3. For the CDR3, the DNA is TGTGCCAGCAGCTTTAGCGGGGGGAAATCCTACGAGCAGTACTTC. Translating it yields CASSFSGGKSYEQYF.

This chain joins TRBV12-3 or TRBV12-4 and TRBJ1-2; possible D gene TRBD1, 6 bases. Trimming removed 6 bases at V and 6 bases at J, with 20 bases between. CDR3 length equals 15 residues. In DNA form, the CDR3 reads TGTGCCAGCAGAACTTCAGGGGCCGCGCCGGATGGCTACACCTTC. It codes for CASRTSGAAPDGYTF.

This clonotype was observed a few times. The chain joins TRBV6-2 or TRBV6-3 to TRBJ2-5, with 9 bases lining up with TRBD2. The CDR3 runs to 15 residues. The junction had 9 bases not matched to a gene; V was cut back by 8 bases and J by 2 bases. Germline V lookup: CDR1 MNHEY, CDR2 SVGEGT. The CDR3 spells CASSLAGVRQETQYF. The CDR3 nucleotides are TGTGCCAGCTCCTTAGCGGGAGTACGGCAAGAGACCCAGTACTTC.

In its sample, this clonotype was seen a few times. The V and J genes are TRBV9 and TRBJ2-5; either TRBD1 or TRBD2 may fit D (6 bases each). The germline V gene has CDR1 SGDLS and CDR2 YYNGEE. Trimming pared 0 bases from V and 5 bases from J, leaving 11 bases between. This CDR3 region has 14 residues. Here the CDR3 reads CASSVGGAEETQYF. The CDR3 DNA follows: TGTGCCAGCAGCGTAGGGGGGGCCGAGGAGACCCAGTACTTC.

The V and J genes are TRBV27 and TRBJ1-1; 7 bases agree with TRBD1. The CDR3 has 14 amino acids. CDR1 and CDR2 from the germline V gene are MNHEY and SMNVEV (reference sequence). The J segment lost 0 bases and the V segment lost 8 bases, leaving 6 bases of the junction unmatched. The CDR3 coding sequence is TGTGCCAGCGGTAGCAGGGGGTTGAACACTGAAGCTTTCTTT. Translating it yields CASGSRGLNTEAFF.